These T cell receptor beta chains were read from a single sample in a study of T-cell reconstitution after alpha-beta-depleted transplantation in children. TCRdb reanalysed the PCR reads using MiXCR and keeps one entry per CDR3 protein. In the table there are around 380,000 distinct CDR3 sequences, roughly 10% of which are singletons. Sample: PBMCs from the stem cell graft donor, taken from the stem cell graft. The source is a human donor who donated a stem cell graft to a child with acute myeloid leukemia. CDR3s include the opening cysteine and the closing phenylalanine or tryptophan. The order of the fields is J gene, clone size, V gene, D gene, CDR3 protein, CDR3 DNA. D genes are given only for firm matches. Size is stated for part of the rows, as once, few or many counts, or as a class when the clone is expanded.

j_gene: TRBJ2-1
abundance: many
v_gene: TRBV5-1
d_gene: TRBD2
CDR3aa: CASSPGLAGNEQFF
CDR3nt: TGCGCCAGCAGCCCAGGACTAGCGGGCAATGAGCAGTTCTTC

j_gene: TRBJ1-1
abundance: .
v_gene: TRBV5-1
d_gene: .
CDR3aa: CASSVTSNTEAFF
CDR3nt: TGCGCCAGCAGTGTAACTTCGAACACTGAAGCTTTCTTT

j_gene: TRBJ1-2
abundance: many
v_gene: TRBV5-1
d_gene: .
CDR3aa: CASRREGRYGYTF
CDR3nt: TGCGCCAGCAGGCGAGAGGGCCGCTATGGCTACACCTTC

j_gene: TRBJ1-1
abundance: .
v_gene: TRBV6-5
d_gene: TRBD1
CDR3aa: CASSYRKGQLNTEAFF
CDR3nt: TGTGCCAGCAGTTACCGTAAGGGACAGTTAAACACTGAAGCTTTCTTT

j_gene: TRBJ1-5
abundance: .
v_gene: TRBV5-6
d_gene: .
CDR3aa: CASSSRRGGNQPQHF
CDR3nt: TGTGCCAGCAGCTCCAGGAGGGGCGGCAATCAGCCCCAGCATTTT

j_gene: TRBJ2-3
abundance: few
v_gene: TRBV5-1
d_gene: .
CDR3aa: CASSSTENTDTQYF
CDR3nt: TGCGCCAGCAGCTCCACCGAAAACACAGATACGCAGTATTTT

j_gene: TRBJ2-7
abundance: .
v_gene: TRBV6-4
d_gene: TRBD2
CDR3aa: CASRPSAGGRSQRTYEQYF
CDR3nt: TGTGCCAGCCGTCCCTCGGCGGGAGGGAGGTCTCAACGGACCTACGAGCAGTACTTC

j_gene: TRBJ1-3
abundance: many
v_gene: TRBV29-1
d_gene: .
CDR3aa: CSAAGEYGNTIYF
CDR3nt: TGCAGCGCCGCCGGGGAGTATGGAAACACCATATATTTT

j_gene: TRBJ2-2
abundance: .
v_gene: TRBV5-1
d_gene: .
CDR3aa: CASSLRSGTGELFF
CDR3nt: TGCGCCAGCAGCTTGCGTTCGGGGACCGGGGAGCTGTTTTTT

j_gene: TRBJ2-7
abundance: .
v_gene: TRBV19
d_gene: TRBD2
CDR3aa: CASSGGPGTSAEYF
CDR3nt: TGTGCCAGTAGTGGGGGGCCCGGGACTAGCGCTGAGTACTTC

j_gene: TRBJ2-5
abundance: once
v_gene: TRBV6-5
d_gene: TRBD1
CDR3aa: CASSSPWTGEETQYF
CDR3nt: TGTGCCAGCAGTTCCCCATGGACAGGGGAAGAGACCCAGTACTTC

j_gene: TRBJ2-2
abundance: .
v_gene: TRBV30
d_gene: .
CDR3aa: CAWVQDSHTGELFF
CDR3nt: TGTGCCTGGGTACAGGACTCTCACACCGGGGAGCTGTTTTTT

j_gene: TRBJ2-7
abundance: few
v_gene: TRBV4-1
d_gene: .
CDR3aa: CASSPGRGRWEQYF
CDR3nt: TGCGCCAGCAGCCCGGGACGAGGAAGGTGGGAGCAGTACTTC

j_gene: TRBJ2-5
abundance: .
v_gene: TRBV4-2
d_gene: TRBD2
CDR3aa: CASNLGSGGAQETQYF
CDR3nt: TGTGCCAGCAATCTAGGAAGCGGGGGGGCGCAAGAGACCCAGTACTTC

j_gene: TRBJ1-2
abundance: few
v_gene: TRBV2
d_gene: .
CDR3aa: CASSRANYGYTF
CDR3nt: TGTGCCAGCAGTCGAGCTAACTATGGCTACACCTTC

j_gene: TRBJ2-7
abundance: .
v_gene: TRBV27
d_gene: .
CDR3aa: CASSLETGRFPYEQYF
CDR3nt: TGTGCCAGCAGTTTAGAAACAGGTAGATTCCCCTACGAGCAGTACTTC

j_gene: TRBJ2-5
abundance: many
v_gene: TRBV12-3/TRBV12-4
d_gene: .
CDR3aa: CASSFGDLETQYF
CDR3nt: TGTGCCAGCAGTTTCGGCGATCTGGAGACCCAGTACTTC

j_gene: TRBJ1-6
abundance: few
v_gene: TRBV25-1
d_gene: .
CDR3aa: CASSEAGKNSPLHF
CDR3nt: TGTGCCAGCAGTGAGGCAGGGAAAAATTCACCCCTCCACTTT

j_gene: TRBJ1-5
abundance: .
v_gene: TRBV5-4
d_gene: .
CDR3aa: CASSLARGDSNQPQHF
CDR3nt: TGTGCCAGCAGCTTGGCCCGGGGGGATAGCAATCAGCCCCAGCATTTT

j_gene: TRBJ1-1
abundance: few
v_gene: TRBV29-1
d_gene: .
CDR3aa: CSVERTINTEAFF
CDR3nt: TGCAGCGTTGAAAGGACAATTAACACTGAAGCTTTCTTT

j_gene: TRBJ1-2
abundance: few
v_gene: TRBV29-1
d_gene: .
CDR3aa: CSVVSGGGYTF
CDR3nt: TGCAGCGTTGTGTCGGGGGGTGGCTACACCTTC

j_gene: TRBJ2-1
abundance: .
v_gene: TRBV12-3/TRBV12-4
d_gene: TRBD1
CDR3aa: CASSLRQGFNNEQFF
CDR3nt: TGTGCCAGCAGTTTAAGACAGGGATTTAACAATGAGCAGTTCTTC

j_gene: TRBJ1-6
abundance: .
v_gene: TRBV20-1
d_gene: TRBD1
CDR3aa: CSARDGEGAIINSPLHF
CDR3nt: TGCAGTGCTAGAGATGGAGAGGGGGCTATAATCAATTCACCCCTCCACTTT

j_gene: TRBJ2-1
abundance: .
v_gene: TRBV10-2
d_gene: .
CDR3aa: CASSAAGQYSEQFF
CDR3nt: TGCGCCAGCAGTGCTGCGGGGCAATACAGCGAGCAGTTCTTC

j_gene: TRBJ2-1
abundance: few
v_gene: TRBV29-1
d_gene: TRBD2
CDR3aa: CSVEFSGNPLETLNEQFF
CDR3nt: TGCAGCGTTGAGTTTAGCGGGAACCCATTGGAGACCCTCAATGAGCAGTTCTTC

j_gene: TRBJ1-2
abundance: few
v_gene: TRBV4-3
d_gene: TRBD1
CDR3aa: CASSQAPGDRANYGYTF
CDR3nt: TGCGCCAGCAGCCAAGCGCCGGGAGACAGGGCAAACTATGGCTACACCTTC

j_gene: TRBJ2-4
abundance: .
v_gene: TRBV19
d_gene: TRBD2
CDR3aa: CASSIASGGRGAAKNIQYF
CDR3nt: TGTGCCAGTAGTATAGCCTCGGGAGGAAGAGGGGCCGCCAAAAACATTCAGTACTTC

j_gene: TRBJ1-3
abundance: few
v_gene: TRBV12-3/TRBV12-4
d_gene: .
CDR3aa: CASTSSGTRASGNTIYF
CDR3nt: TGTGCCAGCACTAGTTCCGGGACACGAGCCTCTGGAAACACCATATATTTT